Listed below are T cell receptor beta chains from one sample, sequenced in a study of blood T cell repertoires in COVID-19. Clones were sequenced by immunoSEQ multiplex PCR, and TCRdb holds only the in-frame ones, with some missing. The sample lists some 80,000 clones; 88% were seen once. Sequencing used peripheral blood. Source of these receptors: a human donor in a cohort sampled during active COVID-19. Each CDR3 is given without its conserved first and last residue. Size is omitted from some rows. Given values are once, few, many or a class for expanded clones.

CDR3 protein: ASSLTGPYGYT
V gene: TRBV7-2
clone size: -

CDR3 protein: ASSHGADEQY
V gene: TRBV3-1/TRBV3-2
clone size: -

CDR3 protein: ASSLRGSYNEQF
V gene: TRBV28
clone size: -

CDR3 protein: ASSGLAVNTGELF
V gene: TRBV7-9
clone size: -

CDR3 protein: ASSERGQPQH
V gene: TRBV6-1
clone size: -

CDR3 protein: ASSIGQEQY
V gene: TRBV5-6
clone size: once

CDR3 protein: ASKRDSLNKDTQY
V gene: TRBV10-2
clone size: -

CDR3 protein: ASSQGTSGYEQY
V gene: TRBV5-1
clone size: -

CDR3 protein: ASTDRRNTEAF
V gene: TRBV28
clone size: -

CDR3 protein: ASSPPPAVSYEQY
V gene: TRBV27
clone size: -

CDR3 protein: ASSLGGSYNEQF
V gene: TRBV5-1
clone size: -

CDR3 protein: ASSPDRNTGELF
V gene: TRBV18
clone size: once

CDR3 protein: ASTYTEAF
V gene: TRBV2
clone size: once

CDR3 protein: ASSIRGGWDSPLH
V gene: TRBV19
clone size: -